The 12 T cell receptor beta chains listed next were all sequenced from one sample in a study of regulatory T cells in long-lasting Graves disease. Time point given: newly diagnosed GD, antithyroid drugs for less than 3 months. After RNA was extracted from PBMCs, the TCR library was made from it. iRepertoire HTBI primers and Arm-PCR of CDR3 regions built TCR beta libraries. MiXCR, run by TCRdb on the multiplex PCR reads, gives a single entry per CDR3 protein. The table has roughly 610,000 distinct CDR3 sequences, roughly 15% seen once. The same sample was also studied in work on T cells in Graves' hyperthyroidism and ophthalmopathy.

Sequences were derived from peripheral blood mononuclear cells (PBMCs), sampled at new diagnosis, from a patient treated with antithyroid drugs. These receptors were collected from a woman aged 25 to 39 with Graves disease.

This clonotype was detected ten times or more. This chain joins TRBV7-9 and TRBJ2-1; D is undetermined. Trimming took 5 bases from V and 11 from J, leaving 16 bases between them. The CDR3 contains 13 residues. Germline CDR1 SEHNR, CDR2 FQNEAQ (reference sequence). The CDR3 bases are TGTGCCAGCAGCGATACCTCGGTTTACCAGCAGTTCTTC. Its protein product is CASSDTSVYQQFF.

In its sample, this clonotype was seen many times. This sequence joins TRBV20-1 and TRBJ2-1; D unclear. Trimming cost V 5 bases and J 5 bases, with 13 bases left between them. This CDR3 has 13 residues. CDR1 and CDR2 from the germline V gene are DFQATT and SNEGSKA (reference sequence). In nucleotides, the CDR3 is TGCAGTGCTCCCGACTCCTACAACAATGAGCAGTTCTTC. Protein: CSAPDSYNNEQFF.

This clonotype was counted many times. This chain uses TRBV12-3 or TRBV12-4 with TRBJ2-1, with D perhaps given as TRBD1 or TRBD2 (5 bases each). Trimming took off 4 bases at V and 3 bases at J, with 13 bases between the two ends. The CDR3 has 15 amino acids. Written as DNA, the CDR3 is TGTGCCAGCAGTTGGGACCTAGCTGACTACAATGAGCAGTTCTTC. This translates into CASSWDLADYNEQFF.

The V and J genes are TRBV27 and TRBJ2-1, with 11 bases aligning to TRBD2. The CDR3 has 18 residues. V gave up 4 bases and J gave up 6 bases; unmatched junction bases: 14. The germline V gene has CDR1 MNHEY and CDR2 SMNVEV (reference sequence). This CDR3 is CASSSPVAGGPFSNEQFF. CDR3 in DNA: TGTGCCAGCAGTTCCCCGGTAGCGGGAGGGCCGTTTAGCAATGAGCAGTTCTTC.

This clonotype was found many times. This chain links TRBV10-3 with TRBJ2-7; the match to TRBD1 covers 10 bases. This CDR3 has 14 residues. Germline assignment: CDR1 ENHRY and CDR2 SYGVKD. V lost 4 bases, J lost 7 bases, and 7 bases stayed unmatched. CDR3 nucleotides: TGTGCCATCAGTGCGGGACAGGGGTCCCTGGAGCAGTACTTC. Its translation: CAISAGQGSLEQYF.

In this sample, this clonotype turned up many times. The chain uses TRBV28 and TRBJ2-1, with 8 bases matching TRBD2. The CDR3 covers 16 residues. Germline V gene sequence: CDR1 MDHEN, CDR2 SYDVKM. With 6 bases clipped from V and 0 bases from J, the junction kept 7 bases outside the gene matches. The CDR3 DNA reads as TGTGCCAGCAGCTCCGCCGGGACTAGCTCCTACAATGAGCAGTTCTTC. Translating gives CASSSAGTSSYNEQFF.

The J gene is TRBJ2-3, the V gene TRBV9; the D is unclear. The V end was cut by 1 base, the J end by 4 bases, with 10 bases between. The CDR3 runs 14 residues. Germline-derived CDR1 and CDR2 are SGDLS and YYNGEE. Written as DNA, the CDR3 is TGTGCCAGCAGCGTAAGAGGTAGCCCAGATACGCAGTATTTT. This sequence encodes CASSVRGSPDTQYF.

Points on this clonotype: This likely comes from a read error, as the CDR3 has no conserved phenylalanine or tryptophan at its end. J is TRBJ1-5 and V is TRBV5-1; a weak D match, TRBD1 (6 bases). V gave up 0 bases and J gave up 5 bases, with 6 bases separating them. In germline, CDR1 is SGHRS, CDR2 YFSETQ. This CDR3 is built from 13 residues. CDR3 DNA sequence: TGCGCCAGCAGCTTGGGACAGGATCAGCCCCAGCATTCT. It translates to CASSLGQDQPQHS.

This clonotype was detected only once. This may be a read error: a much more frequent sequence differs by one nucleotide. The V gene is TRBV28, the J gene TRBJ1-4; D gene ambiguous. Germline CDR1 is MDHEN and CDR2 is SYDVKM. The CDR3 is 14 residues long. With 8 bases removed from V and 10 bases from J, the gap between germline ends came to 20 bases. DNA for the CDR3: TGTGCCAGCGGTCTCGGCGCGGGGATTGGAAAACTGTTTTTT. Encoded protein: CASGLGAGIGKLFF.

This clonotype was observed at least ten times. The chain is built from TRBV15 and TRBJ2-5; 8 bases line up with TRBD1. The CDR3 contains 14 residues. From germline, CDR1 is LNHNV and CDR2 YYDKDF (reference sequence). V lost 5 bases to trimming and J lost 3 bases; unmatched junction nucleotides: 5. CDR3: CATSPRTGKETQYF. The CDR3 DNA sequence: TGTGCCACCAGCCCCCGGACAGGGAAAGAGACCCAGTACTTC.

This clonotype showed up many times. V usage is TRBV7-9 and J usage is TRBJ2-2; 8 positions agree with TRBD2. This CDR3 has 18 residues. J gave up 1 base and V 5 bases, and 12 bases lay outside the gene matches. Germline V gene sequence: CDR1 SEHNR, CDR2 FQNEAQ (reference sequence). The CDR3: CASSAPRTSRKNTGELFF. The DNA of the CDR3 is TGTGCCAGCAGCGCCCCCCGGACTAGCCGAAAGAACACCGGGGAGCTGTTTTTT.

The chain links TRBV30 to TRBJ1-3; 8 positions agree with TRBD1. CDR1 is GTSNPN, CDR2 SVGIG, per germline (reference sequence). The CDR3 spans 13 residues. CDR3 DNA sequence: TGTGCTCTTGACAGGGGATCTGGAAACACCATATATTTT. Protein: CALDRGSGNTIYF.